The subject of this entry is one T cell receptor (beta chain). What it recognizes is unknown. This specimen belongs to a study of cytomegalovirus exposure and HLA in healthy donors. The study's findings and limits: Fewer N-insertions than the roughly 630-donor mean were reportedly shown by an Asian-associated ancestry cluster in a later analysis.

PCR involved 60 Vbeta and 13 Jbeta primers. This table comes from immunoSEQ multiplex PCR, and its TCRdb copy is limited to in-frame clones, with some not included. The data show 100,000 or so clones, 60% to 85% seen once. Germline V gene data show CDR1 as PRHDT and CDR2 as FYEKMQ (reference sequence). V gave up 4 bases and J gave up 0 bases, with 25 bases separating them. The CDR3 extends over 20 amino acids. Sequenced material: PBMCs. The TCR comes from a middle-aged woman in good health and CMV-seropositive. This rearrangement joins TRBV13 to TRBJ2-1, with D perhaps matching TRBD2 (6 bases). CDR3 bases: TGTGCCAGCAGCTCTGATTACGTGGGGGGTAAGAAAAGCTCCTACAATGAGCAGTTCTTC. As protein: CASSSDYVGGKKSSYNEQFF.